A single sample gave rise to the 3 T cell receptor beta chains below, sequenced in a study of blood T cell repertoires in COVID-19. Assay: immunoSEQ multiplex PCR; the TCRdb copy retains only in-frame clones and omits some. The sample consists of over 120,000 clones, 87% of them appearing once. Source material: PBMCs or T cells enriched from blood (not recorded which). These receptors came from a man between 60 and 75 years old who had recovered from COVID-19.

The genes are TRBV4-2 and TRBJ1-6; D possibly corresponds to TRBD1 (6 bases). This CDR3 region has 19 residues. CDR1 LGHNA and CDR2 YNFKEQ come from the germline V gene. Trimming took off 0 bases at V and 14 bases at J, with 29 bases between the two ends. Written as DNA, the CDR3 is TGTGCCAGCAGCCAAGAAGATTCCGTGTCAGGGGCCTACCTTGCCGCCCTCCACTTT. Amino acids: CASSQEDSVSGAYLAALHF.

The chain couples TRBV19 to TRBJ1-4, with TRBD1 matching 8 bases. Trimming took 7 bases from V and 5 from J; bases not matched to a gene: 6. The CDR3 length is 14 residues. Germline V CDR1 and CDR2: LNHDA, SQIVND (reference sequence). CDR3 nucleotides: TGTGCCAGTAACGGACAGGGAAGGAATGAAAAACTGTTTTTT. Encoded protein: CASNGQGRNEKLFF.

The chain uses TRBV5-5 and TRBJ2-7, with 10 bases matching TRBD1. The V gene's germline CDR1 is SGHKS and CDR2 YYEKEE (reference sequence). CDR3 length equals 12 residues. Unmatched junction bases numbered 4, after V lost 3 bases and J lost 10 bases. CDR3 region: CASSWDRGYQYF. The DNA of the CDR3 is TGTGCCAGCAGCTGGGACAGGGGATATCAGTACTTC.